This T cell receptor (beta chain) comes out of a study of blood T cell repertoires in COVID-19. Overall study context: Samples representing acute and convalescent COVID-19 were sourced from the United States, Italy and Spain.

Per the germline V gene, CDR1 is MNHEY and CDR2 is SVGAGI. With 4 bases removed from V and 6 bases from J, the gap between germline ends came to 16 bases. The CDR3 contains 16 residues. Using immunoSEQ multiplex PCR, the repertoire was profiled, and TCRdb retains in-frame clones only, with some absent. This table holds roughly 380,000 clones, 70% to 90% found once. The sequence came from a man under 40 who had recovered from COVID-19. The specimen was PBMCs or T cells enriched from blood (not recorded which). This sequence joins TRBV6-5 and TRBJ1-6; D not certain. DNA of the CDR3: TGTGCCAGCAGTTCCCGGAGGGCTCAGAGTAATTCACCCCTCCACTTT. This sequence encodes CASSSRRAQSNSPLHF.